Listed here are 24 T cell receptor beta chains from one sample, sequenced in a study of T cells in Graves' hyperthyroidism and ophthalmopathy (dated by TCRdb to between 2018 and 2020). The library was made by multiplex PCR. TCRdb records Illumina HiSeq 2000 as the sequencer. The TCR beta CDR3 regions were amplified from the RNA transcripts. A first-round RT-PCR of the TCR CDR3 used the HTBI primer set with the Qiagen OneStep RT-PCR kit. The raw public reads went through TCRdb reprocessing: fastp at Q25, MiXCR clone calling, in-frame beta chains kept. When rows share a CDR3 protein, they turn into one entry using the most common DNA and genes. The sample table contains 450,000 to 500,000 distinct CDR3 sequences; only one count was recorded for about 20% of them. Roughly 49% of the sample is in the top ten clones. Source material: blood. These receptors came from a woman in her 70s with Graves' ophthalmopathy.

A few counts support this clonotype. The gene calls are TRBV20-1 and TRBJ2-4; D is uncertain. Per germline, CDR1 DFQATT and CDR2 SNEGSKA (reference sequence). Trimming left V 4 bases short and J 2 bases short, with 6 bases between. The CDR3 loop spans 12 amino acids. The CDR3 region is CSANGPKNIQYF. CDR3 nucleotides: TGCAGTGCTAACGGGCCCAAAAACATTCAGTACTTC.

This clonotype was seen a few times. The V gene is TRBV6-5, the J gene TRBJ2-2; no reliable D call. Germline V gene sequence: CDR1 MNHEY, CDR2 SVGAGI. The length of the CDR3 is 13 residues. V lost 2 bases and J 3 bases, leaving 4 bases between the germline ends. The CDR3 here is CASSYDHTGELFF. CDR3 DNA sequence: TGTGCCAGCAGTTACGACCACACCGGGGAGCTGTTTTTT.

This clonotype was found many times. The chain is built from TRBV6-2 or TRBV6-3 and TRBJ2-7; the D is unclear. CDR3 length equals 13 residues. The germline CDR1 and CDR2 sequences are MNHEY and SVGEGT. Trimming cost V 4 bases and J 4 bases, with 11 bases left between them. The DNA of the CDR3 is TGTGCCAGCAGTTTAACAGCAAAATACGAGCAGTACTTC. Translation: CASSLTAKYEQYF.

This chain connects TRBV4-1 to TRBJ1-1, with D possibly TRBD1 on 5 matching bases. V lost 2 bases to trimming and J lost 3 bases, with 19 bases between them. CDR3 size: 17 residues. Germline assignment: CDR1 MGHRA and CDR2 YSYEKL. Here the CDR3 reads CASSQSPWGIGDTEAFF. In DNA form, the CDR3 reads TGCGCCAGCAGCCAATCCCCATGGGGGATCGGGGACACTGAAGCTTTCTTT.

This clonotype has a handful of counts. V is TRBV27 and J is TRBJ1-6; D is unresolved. From germline, CDR1 is MNHEY and CDR2 SMNVEV (reference sequence). The CDR3 contains 16 residues. Trimming shortened V by 5 bases and J by 4 bases, and 15 bases separated the two germline ends. The CDR3 loop reads CASSPSGPFYNSPLHF. DNA for the CDR3: TGTGCCAGCAGTCCTTCAGGCCCTTTTTATAATTCACCCCTCCACTTT.

The V and J genes are TRBV2 and TRBJ2-5; TRBD2 aligns across 10 bases. The V gene's germline CDR1 is SNHLY and CDR2 FYNNEI. The junction had 8 bases not matched to a gene; V was cut back by 6 bases and J by 1 base. The length of the CDR3 is 16 residues. CDR3 in amino acids: CASSPGTSVSQETQYF. The CDR3 nucleotides read TGTGCCAGCAGCCCAGGGACTAGCGTAAGCCAAGAGACCCAGTACTTC.

The rearrangement uses TRBV6-2 or TRBV6-3 and TRBJ2-3; D unresolved. Germline V lookup: CDR1 MNHEY, CDR2 SVGEGT. V dropped 5 bases and J dropped 1 base, with 16 bases sitting between them. This CDR3 contains 16 residues. The CDR3 coding sequence is TGTGCCAGCAGTGAGACCATAGAATTTGGCACAGATACGCAGTATTTT. The encoded protein is CASSETIEFGTDTQYF.

This clonotype was seen just once. V is TRBV9 and J is TRBJ2-1; D not certain. Trimming shortened V by 2 bases and J by 0 bases, and 12 bases separated the two germline ends. Germline V gene sequence: CDR1 SGDLS, CDR2 YYNGEE. The CDR3 runs 16 residues. As DNA, the CDR3 is TGTGCCAGCAGCGTCGGCGCGGTCAGCTCCTACAATGAGCAGTTCTTC. It is translated as CASSVGAVSSYNEQFF.

On this clonotype: One junction end does not reproduce the germline sequence, and a read error may be involved. The chain has TRBV12-3 or TRBV12-4 and TRBJ1-1; no firm D call. The CDR3 length is 16 residues. CDR3: CASSGRSGPMNTETFF. The CDR3 region has the DNA TGTGCCAGCAGTGGGCGATCCGGTCCCATGAACACTGAAACTTTCTTT.

This clonotype was seen a handful of times. The J gene is TRBJ2-7, the V gene TRBV15, with D maybe TRBD1 (6 bases). CDR3 length equals 14 residues. Per germline, CDR1 LNHNV and CDR2 YYDKDF (reference sequence). The ends were cut back, 7 bases at V and 0 bases at J, with 13 bases in the middle. The CDR3, as DNA: TGTGCCACCAACCGACAGGCTAGCTCCTACGAGCAGTACTTC. It yields the protein CATNRQASSYEQYF.

In this sample, this clonotype turned up many times. The chain employs TRBV11-2 and TRBJ1-1, with 7 bases identical to TRBD1. The CDR3 covers 15 residues. V was pared by 5 bases and J by 6 bases, with 12 bases of the junction left unmatched. Germline V gene lookup returns CDR1 SGHAT and CDR2 FQNNGV. CDR3 nucleotide sequence: TGTGCCAGCAGCCCTCTGACAGGGAAGGCCCCTGAAGCTTTCTTT. Protein: CASSPLTGKAPEAFF.

This clonotype appeared many times. CDR3 sequence reads: CASCLPAGGLTDTQYF. The CDR3 DNA follows: TGTGCCAGCTGCCTCCCTGCGGGGGGTCTCACAGATACGCAGTATTTT. The chain links TRBV11-3 to TRBJ2-3, with 8 bases fitting TRBD2. Trimming removed 8 bases from V and 2 bases from J; junction bases left unmatched: 12. Germline V gene data show CDR1 as SGHNT and CDR2 as YENEEA. CDR3 length: 16 residues.

The V call is TRBV5-1, the J call TRBJ2-2, with 7 bases that match TRBD1. CDR1 is SGHRS and CDR2 is YFSETQ in the germline V gene. The CDR3 is 14 residues long. V dropped 3 bases and J dropped 4; count of bases not matched to a gene: 3. CDR3 residues: CASSYGQATGELFF. The CDR3 DNA is TGCGCCAGCAGCTACGGACAGGCCACCGGGGAGCTGTTTTTT.

With respect to this clonotype: A junction end diverges from the germline sequence, so it may reflect a read error. This chain joins TRBV12-3 or TRBV12-4 and TRBJ2-1, with 10 bases that match TRBD2. CDR3 length: 15 amino acids. CDR3: CASSVAGGRVNEQFF. CDR3 bases: TGTGCCAGCAGTGTAGCGGGAGGCCGGGTGAATGAGCAGTTCTTC.

The chain combines TRBV29-1 with TRBJ2-7, with 13 bases identical to TRBD2. Germline CDR1 SQVTM, CDR2 ANQGSEA. V lost 4 bases and J lost 0; bases outside the gene matches: 3. The length of the CDR3 is 15 residues. The CDR3 sequence is CSVALAGGGSYEQYF. DNA for the CDR3: TGCAGCGTTGCACTAGCGGGAGGGGGCTCCTACGAGCAGTACTTC.

The chain links TRBV11-3 to TRBJ2-1; D perhaps matches TRBD2 (6 bases). CDR3 size: 14 residues. V lost 2 bases and J lost 9, with 14 bases in between. Germline CDR1 is SGHNT and CDR2 is YENEEA. The CDR3 sequence: CASSLSPSAREQFF. Here the CDR3 DNA reads TGTGCCAGCAGCTTATCCCCTAGCGCGCGTGAGCAGTTCTTC.

The chain has TRBV7-8 and TRBJ2-1, with TRBD2 matching 9 bases. V trimming: 2 bases; J trimming: 8 bases; junction bases outside the gene matches: 4. This CDR3 spans 14 amino acids. Germline V gives CDR1 SGHVS, CDR2 FQNEAQ. The chain's CDR3 is CASSLYWTSDEQFF. For the CDR3, the DNA is TGTGCCAGCAGCTTATATTGGACTAGCGATGAGCAGTTCTTC.

This clonotype has just a few counts. The chain has TRBV5-8 and TRBJ2-7; TRBD1 matches 10 bases. The CDR3 spans 13 residues. Trimming removed 4 bases from V and 6 bases from J; junction bases left unmatched: 4. Germline V gene data show CDR1 as SGHTS and CDR2 as YDEGEE. The CDR3 loop is CASSRDRGGEQYF. Here the CDR3 DNA reads TGTGCCAGCAGCCGGGACAGGGGTGGCGAGCAGTACTTC. Combining the CDR3 with reference TRBV5-8 and TRBJ2-7 gives the whole variable domain EAGVTQSPTHLIKTRGQQATLRCSPISGHTSVYWYQQALGLGLQFLLWYDEGEERNRGNFPPRFSGRQFPNYSSELNVNALELEDSALYLCASSRDRGGEQYFGPGTRLTVT.

The V and J genes are TRBV9 and TRBJ2-7; TRBD1 is a possible D gene (6 bases). This CDR3 region has 14 residues. Trimming removed 4 bases from V and 4 bases from J, with 15 bases in between. Germline V lookup: CDR1 SGDLS, CDR2 YYNGEE. CDR3 in DNA: TGTGCCAGCAGCCCCCACTGGGGGCCGTACGAGCAGTACTTC. This translates into CASSPHWGPYEQYF.

The V call is TRBV20-1, the J call TRBJ2-3, with 12 bases fitting TRBD2. The CDR3 runs 14 residues. Germline lookup yields CDR1 DFQATT and CDR2 SNEGSKA (reference sequence). V shed 6 bases and J 5 bases; nucleotides not matched to a gene: 6. This CDR3 is CSAILAGGIDTQYF. DNA for the CDR3: TGCAGTGCCATCCTAGCGGGAGGGATAGATACGCAGTATTTT.

V and J are TRBV10-3 and TRBJ1-1; TRBD1 is a possible D gene (6 bases). The V end lost 11 bases, the J end lost 0 bases, and 13 bases lay between the germline ends. The CDR3 covers 13 residues. Germline V lookup: CDR1 ENHRY, CDR2 SYGVKD. CDR3 protein: CAGRGGMNTEAFF. CDR3 DNA: TGTGCCGGCAGGGGTGGGATGAACACTGAAGCTTTCTTT.

The chain carries TRBV6-2 or TRBV6-3 and TRBJ2-2; D perhaps matches TRBD1 (6 bases). The CDR3 contains 15 residues. Deletions cut 0 bases from V and 6 bases from J, with 11 bases between. Germline V gene data show CDR1 as MNHEY and CDR2 as SVGEGT. DNA of the CDR3: TGTGCCAGCAGTTACTCGGGTACAGGGTCCGGGGAGCTGTTTTTT. Protein: CASSYSGTGSGELFF.

This chain connects TRBV30 to TRBJ1-2; D is perhaps TRBD1 (5 bases). The CDR3 consists of 14 residues. In germline, CDR1 is GTSNPN, CDR2 SVGIG (reference sequence). The V and J ends lost 3 bases and 0 bases respectively, with 11 bases between them. CDR3 sequence reads: CAWSLRGSNYGYTF. The CDR3 DNA sequence: TGTGCCTGGAGCTTAAGGGGTTCTAACTATGGCTACACCTTC.

This rearrangement joins TRBV28 to TRBJ2-4; D gene ambiguous. This CDR3 has 14 residues. Germline V gene data show CDR1 as MDHEN and CDR2 as SYDVKM. Trimming cost V 3 bases and J 0 bases, with 6 bases left between them. As DNA, the CDR3 is TGTGCCAGCAGTTTCCAAGTAGCCAAAAACATTCAGTACTTC. Its protein product is CASSFQVAKNIQYF.